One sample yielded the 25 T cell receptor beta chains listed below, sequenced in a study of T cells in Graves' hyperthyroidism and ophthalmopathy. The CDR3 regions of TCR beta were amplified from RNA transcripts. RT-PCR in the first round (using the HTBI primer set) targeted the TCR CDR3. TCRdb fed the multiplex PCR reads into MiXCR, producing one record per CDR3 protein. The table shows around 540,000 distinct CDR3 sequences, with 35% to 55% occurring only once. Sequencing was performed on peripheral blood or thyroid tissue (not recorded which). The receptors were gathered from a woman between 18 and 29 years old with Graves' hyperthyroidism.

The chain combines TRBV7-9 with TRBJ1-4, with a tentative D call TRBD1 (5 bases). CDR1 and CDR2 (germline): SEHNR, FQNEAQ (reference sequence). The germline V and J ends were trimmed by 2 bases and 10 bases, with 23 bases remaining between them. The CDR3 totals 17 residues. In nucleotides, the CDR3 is TGTGCCAGCAGCTTATCGGGGCCGGACCCTTCTCGGGGAAAACTGTTTTTT. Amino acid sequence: CASSLSGPDPSRGKLFF.

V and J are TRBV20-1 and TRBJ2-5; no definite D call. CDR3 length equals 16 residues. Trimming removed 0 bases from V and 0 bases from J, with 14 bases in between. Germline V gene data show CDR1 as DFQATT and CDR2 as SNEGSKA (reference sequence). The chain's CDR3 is CSARDRAELYQETQYF. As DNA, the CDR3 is TGCAGTGCTAGAGATCGCGCGGAGCTGTACCAAGAGACCCAGTACTTC.

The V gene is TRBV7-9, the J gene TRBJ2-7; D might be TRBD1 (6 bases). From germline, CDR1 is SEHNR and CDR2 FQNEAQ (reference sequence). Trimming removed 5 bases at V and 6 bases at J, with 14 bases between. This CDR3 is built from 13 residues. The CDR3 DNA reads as TGTGCCAGCAGCAAATTACAGGGTTCCGAGCAGTACTTC. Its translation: CASSKLQGSEQYF.

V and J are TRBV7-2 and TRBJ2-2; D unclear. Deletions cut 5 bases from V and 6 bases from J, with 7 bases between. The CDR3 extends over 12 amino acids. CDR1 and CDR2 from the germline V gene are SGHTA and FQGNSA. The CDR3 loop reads CASSNRAGELFF. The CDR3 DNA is TGTGCCAGCAGCAATCGAGCCGGGGAGCTGTTTTTT. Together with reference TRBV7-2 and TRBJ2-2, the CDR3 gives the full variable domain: GAGVSQSPSNKVTEKGKDVELRCDPISGHTALYWYRQSLGQGLEFLIYFQGNSAPDKSGLPSDRFSAERTGGSVSTLTIQRTQQEDSAVYLCASSNRAGELFFGEGSRLTVL.

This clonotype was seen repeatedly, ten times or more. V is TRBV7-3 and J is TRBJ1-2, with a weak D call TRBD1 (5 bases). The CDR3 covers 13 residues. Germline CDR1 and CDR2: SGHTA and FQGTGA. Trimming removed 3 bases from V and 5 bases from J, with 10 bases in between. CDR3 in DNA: TGTGCCAGCAGCTTCGACAGTCGGTATGGCTACACCTTC. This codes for CASSFDSRYGYTF.

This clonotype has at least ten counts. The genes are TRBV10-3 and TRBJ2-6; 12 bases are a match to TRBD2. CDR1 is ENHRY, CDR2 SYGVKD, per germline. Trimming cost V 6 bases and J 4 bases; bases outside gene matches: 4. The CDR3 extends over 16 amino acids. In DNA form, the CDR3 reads TGTGCCATCAGCCGGACTAGCGGGACCGGGGCCAACGTCCTGACTTTC. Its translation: CAISRTSGTGANVLTF.

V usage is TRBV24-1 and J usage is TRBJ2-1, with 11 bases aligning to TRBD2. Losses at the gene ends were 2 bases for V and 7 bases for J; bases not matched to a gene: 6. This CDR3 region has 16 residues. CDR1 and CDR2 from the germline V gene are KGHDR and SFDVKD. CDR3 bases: TGTGCCACCAGTGATTACGGGACTAGCGGCAGTAATGAGCAGTTCTTC. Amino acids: CATSDYGTSGSNEQFF.

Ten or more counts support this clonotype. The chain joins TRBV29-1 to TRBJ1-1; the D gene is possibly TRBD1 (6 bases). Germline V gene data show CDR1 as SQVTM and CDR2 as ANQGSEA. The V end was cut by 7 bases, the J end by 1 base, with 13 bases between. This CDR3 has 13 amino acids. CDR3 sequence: CSGRQASNTEAFF. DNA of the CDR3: TGCAGCGGGAGACAGGCTTCGAACACTGAAGCTTTCTTT.

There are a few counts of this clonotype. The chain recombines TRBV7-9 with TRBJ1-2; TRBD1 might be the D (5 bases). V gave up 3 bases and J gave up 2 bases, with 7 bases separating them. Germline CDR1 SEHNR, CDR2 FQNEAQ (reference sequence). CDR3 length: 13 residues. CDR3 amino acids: CASSFGANYGYTF. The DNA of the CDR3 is TGTGCCAGCAGCTTCGGGGCAAACTATGGCTACACCTTC.

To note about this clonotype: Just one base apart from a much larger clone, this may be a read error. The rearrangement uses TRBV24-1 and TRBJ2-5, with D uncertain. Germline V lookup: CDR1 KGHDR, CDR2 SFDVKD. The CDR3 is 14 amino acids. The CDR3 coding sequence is TGTGCCACCAGTGCCAGCACAGCTCAAGAGACCCTGTACTTC. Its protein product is CATSASTAQETLYF.

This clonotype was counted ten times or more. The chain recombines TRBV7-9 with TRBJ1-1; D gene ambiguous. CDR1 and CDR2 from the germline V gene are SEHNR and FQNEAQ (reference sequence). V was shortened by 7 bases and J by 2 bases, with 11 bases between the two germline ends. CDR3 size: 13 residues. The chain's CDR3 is CASTPWGNTEAFF. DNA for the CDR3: TGTGCCAGCACCCCCTGGGGTAACACTGAAGCTTTCTTT.

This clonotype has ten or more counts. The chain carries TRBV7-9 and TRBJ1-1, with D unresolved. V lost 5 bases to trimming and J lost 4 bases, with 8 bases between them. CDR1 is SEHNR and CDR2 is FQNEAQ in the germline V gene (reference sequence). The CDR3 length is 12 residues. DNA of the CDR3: TGTGCCAGCAGCCACATTGGCACTGAAGCTTTCTTT. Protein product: CASSHIGTEAFF.

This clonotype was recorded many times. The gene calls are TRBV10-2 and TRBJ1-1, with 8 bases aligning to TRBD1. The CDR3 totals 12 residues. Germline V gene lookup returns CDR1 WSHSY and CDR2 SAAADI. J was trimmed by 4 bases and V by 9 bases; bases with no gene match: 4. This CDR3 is CASGQGGTEAFF. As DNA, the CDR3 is TGCGCCAGTGGACAGGGCGGCACTGAAGCTTTCTTT.

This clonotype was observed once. The CDR3 region is CASSYAGSPSYEQYF. The CDR3 DNA reads as TGTGCCAGCAGTTACGCGGGGTCCCCTTCTTACGAGCAGTACTTC. This chain joins TRBV6-5 and TRBJ2-7, with D perhaps matching TRBD2 (6 bases). With 2 bases removed from V and 4 bases from J, the gap between germline ends came to 15 bases. The CDR3 loop spans 15 amino acids. CDR1 is MNHEY and CDR2 is SVGAGI in the germline V gene.

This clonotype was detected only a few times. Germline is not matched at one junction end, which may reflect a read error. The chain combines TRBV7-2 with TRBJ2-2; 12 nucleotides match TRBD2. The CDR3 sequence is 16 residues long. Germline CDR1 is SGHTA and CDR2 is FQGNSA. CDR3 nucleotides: TGTGCCAGCAGCGTAGCGCTAGCGGGAGGGCCCGGGGAGCTGTTTTTT. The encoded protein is CASSVALAGGPGELFF.

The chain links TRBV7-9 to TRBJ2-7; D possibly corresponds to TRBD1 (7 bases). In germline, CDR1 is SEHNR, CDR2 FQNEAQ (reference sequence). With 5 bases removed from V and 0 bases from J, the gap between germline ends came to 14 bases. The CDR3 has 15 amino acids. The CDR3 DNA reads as TGTGCCAGCAGCGGGGGCCAGGGGGGCTCCTACGAGCAGTACTTC. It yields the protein CASSGGQGGSYEQYF.

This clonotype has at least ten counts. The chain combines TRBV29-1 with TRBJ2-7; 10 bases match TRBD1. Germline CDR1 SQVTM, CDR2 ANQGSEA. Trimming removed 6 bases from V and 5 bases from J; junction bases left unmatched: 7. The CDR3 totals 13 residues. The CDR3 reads CSVGGQGSHEQYF. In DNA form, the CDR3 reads TGCAGCGTGGGGGGACAGGGGTCCCACGAGCAGTACTTC.

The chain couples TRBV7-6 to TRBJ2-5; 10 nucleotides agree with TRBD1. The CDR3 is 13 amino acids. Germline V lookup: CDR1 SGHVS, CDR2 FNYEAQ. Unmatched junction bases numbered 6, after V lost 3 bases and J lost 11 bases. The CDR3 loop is CASSFGQGGAQYF. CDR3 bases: TGTGCCAGCAGCTTCGGACAGGGGGGAGCTCAGTACTTC.

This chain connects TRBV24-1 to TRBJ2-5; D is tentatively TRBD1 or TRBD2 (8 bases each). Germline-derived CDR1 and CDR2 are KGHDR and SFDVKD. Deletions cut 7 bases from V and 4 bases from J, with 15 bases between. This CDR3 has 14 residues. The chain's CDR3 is CATRDRAGGETQYF. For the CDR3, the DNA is TGTGCCACCAGGGACAGGGCGGGAGGAGAGACCCAGTACTTC.

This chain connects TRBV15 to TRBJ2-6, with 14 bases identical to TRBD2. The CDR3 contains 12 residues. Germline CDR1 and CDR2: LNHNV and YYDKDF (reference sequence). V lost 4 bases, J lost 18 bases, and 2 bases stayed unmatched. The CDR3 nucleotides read TGTGCCACCAGCAAAGGGACTAGCGGGAGGACTTTC. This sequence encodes CATSKGTSGRTF.

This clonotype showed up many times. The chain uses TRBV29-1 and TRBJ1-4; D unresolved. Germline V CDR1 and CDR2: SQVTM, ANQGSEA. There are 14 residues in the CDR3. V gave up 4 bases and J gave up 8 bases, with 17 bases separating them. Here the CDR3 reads CSVVGVEDGEKLFF. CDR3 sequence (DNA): TGCAGCGTTGTTGGGGTGGAGGATGGGGAAAAACTGTTTTTT.

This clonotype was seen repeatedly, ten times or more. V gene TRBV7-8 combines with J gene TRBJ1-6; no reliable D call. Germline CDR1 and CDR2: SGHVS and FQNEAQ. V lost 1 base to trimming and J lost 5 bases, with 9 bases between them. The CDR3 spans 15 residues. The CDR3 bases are TGTGCCAGCAGCTTAGGAAGGCCTAATAATTCACCCCTCCACTTT. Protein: CASSLGRPNNSPLHF.

The DNA of the CDR3 is TGTGCCAGCAGCCAAGAGGACAGGACCTTCCTTGGCTACACCTTC. This codes for CASSQEDRTFLGYTF. V usage is TRBV4-2 and J usage is TRBJ1-2; 7 nucleotides match TRBD1. The germline V gene encodes CDR1 LGHNA and CDR2 YNFKEQ. There are 15 residues in the CDR3. With 0 bases clipped from V and 7 bases from J, the junction kept 8 bases outside the gene matches.

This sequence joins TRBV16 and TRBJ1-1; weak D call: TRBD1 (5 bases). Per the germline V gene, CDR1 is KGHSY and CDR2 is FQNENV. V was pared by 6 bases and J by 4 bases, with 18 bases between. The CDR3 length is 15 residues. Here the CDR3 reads CASRRGMYGGTEAFF. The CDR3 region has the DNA TGTGCCAGCAGGCGTGGGATGTACGGGGGCACTGAAGCTTTCTTT.

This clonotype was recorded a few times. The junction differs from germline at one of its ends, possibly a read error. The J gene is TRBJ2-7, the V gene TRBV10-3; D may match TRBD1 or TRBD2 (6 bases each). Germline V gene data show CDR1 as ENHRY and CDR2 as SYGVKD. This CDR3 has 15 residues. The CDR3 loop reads CASSEEKGGSYEQYF. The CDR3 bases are TGTGCCAGCAGTGAAGAAAAGGGGGGTTCCTACGAGCAGTACTTC.